This TCR beta chain emerged from a study of fetal regulatory T cell absence and autoimmunity. Germline V gives CDR1 GTSNPN, CDR2 SVGIG (reference sequence). The CDR3 sequence is 12 residues long. The V end lost 3 bases, the J end lost 5 bases, and 10 bases lay between the germline ends. This was a survey-level run. Produced via immunoSEQ multiplex PCR; TCRdb's table is partial and in-frame only. The data contain approximately 94,000 clones, 72% of them singletons. This clonotype was obtained from a male donor with IPEX syndrome. Sequencing was performed on pancreas tissue. This sequence joins TRBV30 and TRBJ2-5, with a possible D match to TRBD2 (5 bases). CDR3 in amino acids: CAWSGPGETQYF. CDR3 nucleotide sequence: TGTGCCTGGAGCGGACCGGGGGAGACCCAGTACTTC.